The 21 T cell receptor beta chains below all came from one sample that was sequenced in a study of OX40 agonist ivuxolimab in advanced cancers. Some clones are missing from TCRdb's copy, which holds only in-frame ones; the method was immunoSEQ multiplex PCR. Among thousands of clones listed, 79% were seen once. Sequencing was performed on CD4+ or CD8+ T cells sorted from blood, taken in a trial of the OX40 agonist ivuxolimab. The receptors come from an adult with an advanced solid tumor such as melanoma, head and neck, liver or kidney cancer.

The chain links TRBV19 to TRBJ1-1, with TRBD1 as a possible D gene (6 bases). The V and J ends lost 0 bases and 0 bases respectively, with 17 bases between them. CDR1 LNHDA and CDR2 SQIVND come from the germline V gene (reference sequence). This CDR3 is built from 18 residues. CDR3 bases: TGTGCCAGTAGTATAGATCTCAGGGGTGCCACCATGAACACTGAAGCTTTCTTT. Protein: CASSIDLRGATMNTEAFF.

V and J are TRBV5-4 and TRBJ2-1, with 13 bases identical to TRBD2. This CDR3 is 13 amino acids long. Looked up from germline, CDR1 is SGHNT and CDR2 is YYREEE (reference sequence). Trimming removed 3 bases from V and 13 bases from J; junction bases left unmatched: 4. The CDR3 is CASSYGTSGEQFF. CDR3 DNA sequence: TGTGCCAGCAGCTACGGGACTAGCGGGGAACAGTTCTTC. Together with reference TRBV5-4 and TRBJ2-1, the CDR3 gives the full variable domain: ETGVTQSPTHLIKTRGQQVTLRCSSQSGHNTVSWYQQALGQGPQFIFQYYREEENGRGNFPPRFSGLQFPNYSSELNVNALELDDSALYLCASSYGTSGEQFFGPGTRLTVL.

The chain uses TRBV7-6 and TRBJ1-4; maybe TRBD1 (5 bases). The CDR3 is 17 amino acids. Germline assignment: CDR1 SGHVS and CDR2 FNYEAQ. V was clipped by 5 bases and J by 0 bases, with 16 bases between them. CDR3 sequence: CASSPFRGAATNEKLFF. CDR3 bases: TGTGCCAGCAGCCCATTCCGAGGGGCTGCAACTAATGAAAAACTGTTTTTT.

This sequence joins TRBV5-4 and TRBJ2-1; 13 nucleotides agree with TRBD2. Losses at the gene ends were 4 bases for V and 0 bases for J; bases not matched to a gene: 10. There are 19 residues in the CDR3. CDR1 is SGHNT and CDR2 is YYREEE in the germline V gene (reference sequence). CDR3 nucleotides: TGTGCCAGCAGCCTGACTAGCGGGGGGCAGAGTAGCTCCTACAATGAGCAGTTCTTC. It specifies CASSLTSGGQSSSYNEQFF.

The V call is TRBV30, the J call TRBJ2-7, with 11 bases lining up with TRBD2. Germline trimming cut 0 bases from V and 0 bases from J; bases unmatched to any gene: 10. Germline CDR1 reads GTSNPN; CDR2 reads SVGIG (reference sequence). This CDR3 comprises 18 residues. The CDR3 nucleotides read TGTGCCTGGAGTGTAATAGCGGGAGGGCCAGTTGGCTCCTACGAGCAGTACTTC. Translation: CAWSVIAGGPVGSYEQYF.

The rearrangement joins TRBV28 to TRBJ2-2; D perhaps matches TRBD1 (6 bases). The CDR3 consists of 17 residues. The germline CDR1 and CDR2 sequences are MDHEN and SYDVKM. V dropped 2 bases and J dropped 6 bases, with 19 bases sitting between them. CDR3 in amino acids: CASSLPTGQRGSGELFF. The CDR3 nucleotides read TGTGCCAGCAGTTTACCGACCGGCCAAAGGGGGTCCGGGGAGCTGTTTTTT.

The chain has TRBV15 and TRBJ2-7, with unresolved D. The CDR3 sequence is 15 residues long. Trimming pared 0 bases from V and 1 base from J, leaving 10 bases between. CDR1 is LNHNV, CDR2 YYDKDF, per germline (reference sequence). This chain's CDR3 is CATSRDLVDSYEQYF. CDR3 nucleotides: TGTGCCACCAGCAGAGATCTTGTCGATTCCTACGAGCAGTACTTC.

This clone was detected once. The chain links TRBV5-5 to TRBJ1-1, with D maybe TRBD1 (5 bases). Germline lookup yields CDR1 SGHKS and CDR2 YYEKEE (reference sequence). The length of the CDR3 is 16 residues. Between the trimmed V and J ends, which lost 2 bases and 5 bases, there was a span of 19 bases. Written as DNA, the CDR3 is TGTGCCAGCAGCTTTACCCCGTGGGGGGTGGGGACTGAAGCTTTCTTT. Protein: CASSFTPWGVGTEAFF.

This chain joins TRBV4-1 and TRBJ1-4, with D perhaps TRBD1 (5 bases). The germline CDR1 and CDR2 sequences are MGHRA and YSYEKL. The CDR3 loop spans 16 amino acids. Trimming stripped 4 bases from V and 0 bases from J, with 12 bases between. CDR3 amino acids: CASSPQGGATNEKLFF. CDR3 bases: TGCGCCAGCAGCCCCCAGGGTGGTGCAACTAATGAAAAACTGTTTTTT.

The chain has TRBV4-3 and TRBJ2-5; TRBD2 aligns across 9 bases. The J segment lost 2 bases and the V segment lost 1 base, leaving 2 bases of the junction unmatched. Germline V gene lookup returns CDR1 LGHNA and CDR2 YSLEER. This CDR3 is built from 15 residues. The CDR3 is CASSQGLAGQETQYF. As DNA, the CDR3 is TGCGCCAGCAGCCAAGGGCTAGCGGGGCAAGAGACCCAGTACTTC.

The rearrangement joins TRBV9 to TRBJ2-5; 9 bases agree with TRBD2. Germline values: CDR1 SGDLS, CDR2 YYNGEE. The CDR3 covers 15 residues. J gave up 2 bases and V 4 bases, and 6 bases lay outside the gene matches. CDR3 protein: CASSSSGKIQETQYF. The CDR3 DNA follows: TGTGCCAGCAGCTCTAGCGGGAAGATACAAGAGACCCAGTACTTC.

This clone was detected only a few times. The chain combines TRBV7-3 with TRBJ2-7; D is possibly TRBD1 or TRBD2 (5 bases each). Germline V gene sequence: CDR1 SGHTA, CDR2 FQGTGA. This CDR3 region has 11 residues. Trimming left V 9 bases short and J 5 bases short, with 11 bases between. The CDR3 DNA sequence: TGTGCCAGATCTGGGGGTAACGAGCAGTACTTC. It is translated as CARSGGNEQYF.

The chain uses TRBV5-1 and TRBJ2-7; D is perhaps TRBD1 (5 bases). Trimming took off 0 bases at V and 2 bases at J, with 15 bases between the two ends. CDR1 and CDR2 from the germline V gene are SGHRS and YFSETQ. This CDR3 comprises 16 residues. DNA for the CDR3: TGCGCCAGCAGCTTGGACGGCGGCAGGGTAGCCTACGAGCAGTACTTC. Protein product: CASSLDGGRVAYEQYF.

The V call is TRBV6-5, the J call TRBJ1-2, with D possibly matching TRBD1 (5 bases). The length of the CDR3 is 13 residues. Per the germline V gene, CDR1 is MNHEY and CDR2 is SVGAGI. Trimming cost V 6 bases and J 6 bases, with 14 bases left between them. The CDR3 sequence: CASRAVGLDGYTF. CDR3 DNA sequence: TGTGCCAGCAGGGCCGTGGGGCTGGATGGCTACACCTTC.

J is TRBJ2-7 and V is TRBV7-8, with 7 bases identical to TRBD1. The V gene's germline CDR1 is SGHVS and CDR2 FQNEAQ. V trimming: 3 bases; J trimming: 3 bases; junction bases outside the gene matches: 5. The CDR3 extends over 14 amino acids. CDR3 residues: CASSLGQGDYEQYF. The CDR3 nucleotides read TGTGCCAGCAGCTTGGGCCAGGGGGACTACGAGCAGTACTTC.

Only a few counts were recorded for this clone. This chain joins TRBV7-9 and TRBJ1-5, with 8 bases identical to TRBD1. Germline assignment: CDR1 SEHNR and CDR2 FQNEAQ (reference sequence). V was pared by 1 base and J by 4 bases, with 0 bases of the junction left unmatched. CDR3 size: 14 residues. For the CDR3, the DNA is TGTGCCAGCAGCTTAGGACAGGGGAATCAGCCCCAGCATTTT. This encodes CASSLGQGNQPQHF.

Here the CDR3 reads CASRDRLGGTYEQYF. CDR3 sequence (DNA): TGTGCCAGCAGAGACCGCCTAGGCGGGACCTACGAGCAGTACTTC. The genes are TRBV28 and TRBJ2-7, with a possible D match to TRBD2 (6 bases). The ends were cut back, 6 bases at V and 2 bases at J, with 17 bases in the middle. The CDR3 loop spans 15 amino acids. CDR1 and CDR2 (germline): MDHEN, SYDVKM.

This clone is deemed medium-sized (0.01 to 0.1%). The genes are TRBV5-6 and TRBJ2-7, with 7 bases that match TRBD1. V shed 2 bases and J 0 bases; nucleotides not matched to a gene: 8. The CDR3 contains 16 residues. Germline CDR1 is SGHDT and CDR2 is YYEEEE. In DNA, the CDR3 is TGTGCCAGCAGCTTACCCGGACAGGAGAGCTCCTACGAGCAGTACTTC. This encodes CASSLPGQESSYEQYF.

The chain is built from TRBV28 and TRBJ1-1; 7 positions match TRBD1. The trim removed 5 bases at V and 0 bases at J, leaving 6 bases unmatched. The CDR3 spans 15 residues. The germline CDR1 and CDR2 sequences are MDHEN and SYDVKM. The CDR3 loop is CASSDRVRMNTEAFF. The CDR3 nucleotides are TGTGCCAGCAGTGACAGGGTAAGAATGAACACTGAAGCTTTCTTT.

The CDR3 is CASSPPSAGPYEQYF. As DNA, the CDR3 is TGTGCCAGCAGCCCCCCCTCGGCAGGCCCCTACGAGCAGTACTTC. The chain is built from TRBV9 and TRBJ2-7; D unclear. The CDR3 is made up of 15 amino acids. V lost 4 bases and J 2 bases, leaving 16 bases between the germline ends. The germline V gene has CDR1 SGDLS and CDR2 YYNGEE.

This clone was seen only a few times. The J gene is TRBJ2-2, the V gene TRBV15; perhaps TRBD1 as D (6 bases). The length of the CDR3 is 15 residues. Trimming took 3 bases from V and 7 from J, leaving 15 bases between them. Per the germline V gene, CDR1 is LNHNV and CDR2 is YYDKDF (reference sequence). DNA for the CDR3: TGTGCCACCAGCAGTCCTAGAACAGGGATCGGGGAGCTGTTTTTT. It translates to CATSSPRTGIGELFF. Full variable domain (outside the CDR3, taken from reference TRBV15 and TRBJ2-2): DAMVIQNPRYQVTQFGKPVTLSCSQTLNHNVMYWYQQKSSQAPKLLFHYYDKDFNNEADTPDNFQSRRPNTSFCFLDIRSPGLGDTAMYLCATSSPRTGIGELFFGEGSRLTVL.